The rows below give T cell receptor beta chains drawn from one sample of a study of breast tumors, draining lymph nodes, adjacent tissues. From the multiplex PCR reads, TCRdb called clonotypes with MiXCR, one entry per CDR3 protein. The table records 160,000 or so distinct CDR3 sequences, approximately 33% of them present only once. Material for sequencing was axillary lymph node tissue. These receptors originate from a female donor with breast cancer. Some clones in this sample may be carry-over from other donors' samples. CDR3s include the opening cysteine and the closing phenylalanine or tryptophan. A D gene is named only where the DNA matches it firmly. Clone size is given for some rows only: seen once, a few or many times, or a class if the clone is expanded.

abundance | j_gene | v_gene | d_gene | CDR3nt | CDR3aa
. | TRBJ2-6 | TRBV25-1 | . | TGTGCCAGCAGTCGGGGGAGCTCTGGGGCCAACGTCCTGACTTTC | CASSRGSSGANVLTF
few | TRBJ2-5 | TRBV25-1 | TRBD2 | TGTGCCAGCAGTGAGATGGGAGCGGGAGAAGAGACCCAGTACTTC | CASSEMGAGEETQYF
. | TRBJ2-2 | TRBV29-1 | . | TGTGCAGCCCTTAGAGGGGGGGAGCTGCTTTTT | CAALRGGELLF
many | TRBJ2-7 | TRBV28 | TRBD1 | TGTGCCAGCAGGCAGACAGGGCTCTACGAGCAGTACTTC | CASRQTGLYEQYF
once | TRBJ2-1 | TRBV2 | . | TGTGCCAGCAGTGAAGCGGAGGGAGTGGGCAATGAGCAGTTCTTC | CASSEAEGVGNEQFF
many | TRBJ2-3 | TRBV12-5 | . | TGTGCTAGTGGTTTGACCTCCGGTACGCAGTATTTT | CASGLTSGTQYF
. | TRBJ2-6 | TRBV10-3 | . | TGTGCCATCACCAAAGGGATCATAGGGGCCAACGTCCTGACTTTC | CAITKGIIGANVLTF
. | TRBJ2-7 | TRBV20-1 | TRBD2 | TGCAGTGCTAACCCGCAGCGGGAGGAGCAGTACTTC | CSANPQREEQYF
many | TRBJ1-6 | TRBV27 | . | TGTGCCAGCAGTCCCTTACAGGTTAATTCACCCCTCCACTTT | CASSPLQVNSPLHF
few | TRBJ2-4 | TRBV6-5 | . | TGTGCCAGCAGTTACACTCTCACAGGAGCCAAAAACATTCAGTACTTC | CASSYTLTGAKNIQYF
. | TRBJ2-7 | TRBV29-1 | . | TGCAGCAGCTCCCCGGGGGCTAGCTCCTACGAGCAGTACTTC | CSSSPGASSYEQYF
many | TRBJ2-1 | TRBV9 | . | TGTGCCAGCAGCGTTTCCCCCCTCTCCTACAATGAGCAGTTCTTC | CASSVSPLSYNEQFF
. | TRBJ2-7 | TRBV5-6 | . | TGTGCCAGCAGCTTTTGGCAGGGAGTGTGGACCTACGAGCAGTACTTC | CASSFWQGVWTYEQYF
. | TRBJ1-1 | TRBV20-1 | . | TGCAGTGCTAGGTTGGGAAACACTGAAGCTTTCTTT | CSARLGNTEAFF